Listed below are T cell receptor beta chains from one sample, sequenced in a study of liver allograft versus peripheral blood T cells. TCRdb independently ran MiXCR on the reads; one entry per CDR3 protein. The sample includes roughly 7,500 distinct CDR3 sequences, 18% of them seen just once. All receptors derive from a human patient who had a liver transplant. The graft donor may have contributed some T cells. The CDR3 runs from the conserved cysteine through the conserved F or W. A D gene is named only where the DNA matches it firmly. The size entry is marked missing in some rows and otherwise reads once, few, many or a size class.

v_gene	len	abundance	d_gene	j_gene	CDR3aa	CDR3nt
TRBV12-3/TRBV12-4	18	few	TRBD2	TRBJ2-1	CASSFLFPREGAYNEQFF	TGTGCCAGCAGTTTTCTTTTTCCGCGGGAGGGCGCTTACAATGAGCAGTTCTTC
TRBV20-1	14	few	.	TRBJ1-1	CSARVVQMNTEAFF	TGCAGTGCTAGAGTCGTACAGATGAACACTGAAGCTTTCTTT
TRBV5-4	14	medium-sized	TRBD1	TRBJ1-4	CASSADRAGEKLFF	TGTGCCAGCAGCGCGGACAGGGCTGGTGAAAAACTGTTTTTT
TRBV19	15	many	TRBD1	TRBJ1-5	CASRLDRVISQPQHF	TGTGCCAGTAGACTCGACAGGGTAATAAGTCAGCCCCAGCATTTT
TRBV30	18	medium-sized	TRBD2	TRBJ2-3	CAWSAYGTSGRAGDTQYF	TGTGCCTGGAGTGCCTACGGGACTAGCGGGAGGGCCGGGGATACGCAGTATTTT
TRBV15	14	.	.	TRBJ2-5	CATSRVGTQETQYF	TGTGCCACCAGCAGAGTGGGGACCCAAGAGACCCAGTACTTC
TRBV12-3/TRBV12-4	16	few	.	TRBJ1-4	CASRKPKGGANEKLFF	TGTGCCAGCAGAAAACCTAAGGGGGGGGCTAATGAAAAACTGTTTTTT
TRBV6-2/TRBV6-3	12	medium-sized	.	TRBJ1-2	CASRTGGNGYTF	TGTGCCAGCAGAACGGGGGGAAATGGCTACACCTTC
TRBV20-1	13	.	.	TRBJ2-7	CSAPTDGSYEQYF	TGCAGTGCTCCAACCGACGGCTCCTACGAGCAGTACTTC
TRBV5-6	15	many	.	TRBJ2-1	CASSPGGGPHNEQFF	TGTGCCAGCAGCCCGGGTGGGGGGCCTCACAATGAGCAGTTCTTC
TRBV15	18	medium-sized	TRBD1	TRBJ1-1	CATSRDSTGGRGVTEAFF	TGTGCCACCAGCAGAGATTCCACCGGTGGCAGGGGGGTCACTGAAGCTTTCTTT
TRBV12-3/TRBV12-4	14	.	TRBD1	TRBJ1-1	CASSRRTGNTEAFF	TGTGCCAGCAGTCGACGGACAGGCAACACTGAAGCTTTCTTT
TRBV6-1	14	medium-sized	.	TRBJ1-4	CASSDGSFNEKLFF	TGTGCCAGCAGTGACGGGTCCTTTAATGAAAAACTGTTTTTT
TRBV6-1	15	medium-sized	.	TRBJ2-4	CASSEAAIAKNIQYF	TGTGCCAGCAGTGAAGCGGCGATAGCCAAAAACATTCAGTACTTC
TRBV12-3/TRBV12-4	18	.	TRBD1	TRBJ1-5	CASSKGGASGYSNQPQHF	TGTGCCAGCAGTAAAGGGGGCGCTTCAGGATATAGCAATCAGCCCCAGCATTTT
TRBV9	19	medium-sized	TRBD1	TRBJ2-6	CASSVALGTGSSGANVLTF	TGTGCCAGCAGCGTAGCTCTCGGGACAGGTAGCTCTGGGGCCAACGTCCTGACTTTC
TRBV18	14	medium-sized	.	TRBJ1-3	CASNRDSEGNTIYF	TGTGCCAGCAACCGTGACAGCGAAGGAAACACCATATATTTT
TRBV5-4	16	.	TRBD1	TRBJ2-5	CASSFGGAGGMKTQYF	TGTGCCAGCAGCTTTGGTGGGGCAGGGGGCATGAAGACCCAGTACTTC
TRBV5-1	14	.	.	TRBJ1-4	CASSLGVGDEKLFF	TGCGCCAGCAGCTTGGGGGTTGGGGATGAAAAACTGTTTTTT
TRBV27	15	medium-sized	.	TRBJ2-7	CASSTPKQGLHEQYF	TGTGCCAGCAGCACCCCGAAACAGGGCCTCCACGAGCAGTACTTC
TRBV12-3/TRBV12-4	13	many	.	TRBJ1-6	CASILAENSPLHF	TGTGCCAGCATCCTGGCAGAAAATTCACCCCTCCACTTT
TRBV24-1	14	few	.	TRBJ2-7	CATSDLQTVYEQYF	TGTGCCACCAGTGATTTGCAGACGGTCTACGAGCAGTACTTC
TRBV30	16	few	TRBD2	TRBJ2-1	CAWSREVAGAYNEQFF	TGTGCCTGGAGCCGGGAGGTAGCGGGGGCCTACAATGAGCAGTTCTTC
TRBV29-1	13	medium-sized	.	TRBJ2-2	CSVGGGGPGELFF	TGCAGCGTTGGAGGAGGGGGGCCCGGGGAGCTGTTTTTT
TRBV7-2	14	medium-sized	.	TRBJ1-1	CASSPGRMNTEAFF	TGTGCCAGCAGCCCGGGACGGATGAACACTGAAGCTTTCTTT
TRBV6-6	13	.	.	TRBJ2-3	CASNRGATDTQYF	TGTGCCAGCAACCGGGGTGCCACAGATACGCAGTATTTT
TRBV30	12	few	TRBD2	TRBJ2-1	CAWSVAGGPGFF	TGTGCCTGGAGTGTGGCGGGAGGCCCGGGGTTCTTC
TRBV20-1	16	.	.	TRBJ1-1	CSARDSRGFSNTEAFF	TGCAGTGCTAGAGATAGTAGGGGTTTCTCGAACACTGAAGCTTTCTTT
TRBV20-1	12	.	.	TRBJ1-1	CSASRVRTEAFF	TGCAGTGCTAGCAGGGTTCGCACTGAAGCTTTCTTT
TRBV5-5	12	many	.	TRBJ2-7	CASSLSSYEQYF	TGTGCCAGCAGCCTGTCCTCCTACGAGCAGTACTTC
TRBV6-5	16	medium-sized	.	TRBJ2-3	CASSYGRGGRRDTQYF	TGTGCCAGCAGTTACGGGAGGGGGGGCCGCAGGGATACGCAGTATTTT
TRBV6-1	14	many	TRBD1	TRBJ1-4	CASRGGQLSEKLFF	TGTGCCAGCAGAGGGGGACAGCTTAGTGAAAAACTGTTTTTT